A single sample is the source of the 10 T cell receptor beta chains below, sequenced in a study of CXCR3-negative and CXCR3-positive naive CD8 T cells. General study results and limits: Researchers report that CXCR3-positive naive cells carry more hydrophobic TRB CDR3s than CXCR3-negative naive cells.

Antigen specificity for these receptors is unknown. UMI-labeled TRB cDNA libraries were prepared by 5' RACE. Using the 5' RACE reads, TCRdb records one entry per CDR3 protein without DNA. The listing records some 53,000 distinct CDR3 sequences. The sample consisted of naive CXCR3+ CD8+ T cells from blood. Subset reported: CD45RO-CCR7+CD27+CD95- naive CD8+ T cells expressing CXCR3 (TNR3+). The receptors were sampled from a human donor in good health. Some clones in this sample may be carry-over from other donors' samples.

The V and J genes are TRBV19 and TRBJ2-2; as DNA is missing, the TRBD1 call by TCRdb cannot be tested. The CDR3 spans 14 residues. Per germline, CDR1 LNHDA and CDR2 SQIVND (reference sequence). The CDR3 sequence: CASNPQGAVGELFF.

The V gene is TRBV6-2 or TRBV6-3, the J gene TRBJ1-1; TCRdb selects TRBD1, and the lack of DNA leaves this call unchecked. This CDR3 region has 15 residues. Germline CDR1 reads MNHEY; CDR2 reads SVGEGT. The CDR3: CASSPRSGLNTEAFF.

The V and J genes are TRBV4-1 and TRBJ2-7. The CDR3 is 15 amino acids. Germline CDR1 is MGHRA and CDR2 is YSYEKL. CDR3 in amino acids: CASSQDLDSSYEQYF.

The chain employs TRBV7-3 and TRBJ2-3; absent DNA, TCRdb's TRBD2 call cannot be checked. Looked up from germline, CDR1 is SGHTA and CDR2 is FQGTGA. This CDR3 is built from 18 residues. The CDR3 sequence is CASSFGILAGGLGDTQYF.

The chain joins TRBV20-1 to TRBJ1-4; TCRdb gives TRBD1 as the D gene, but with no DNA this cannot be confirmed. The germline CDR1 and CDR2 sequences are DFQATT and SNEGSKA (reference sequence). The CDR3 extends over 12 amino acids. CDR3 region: CSAREGAEKLFF.

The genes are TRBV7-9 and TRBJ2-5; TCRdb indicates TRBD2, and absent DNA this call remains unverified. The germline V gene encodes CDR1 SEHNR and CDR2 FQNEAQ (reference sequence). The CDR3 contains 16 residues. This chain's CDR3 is CASSKPDSRLRETQYF. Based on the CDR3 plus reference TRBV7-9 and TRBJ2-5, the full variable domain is DTGVSQNPRHKITKRGQNVTFRCDPISEHNRLYWYRQTLGQGPEFLTYFQNEAQLEKSRLLSDRFSAERPKGSFSTLEIQRTEQGDSAMYLCASSKPDSRLRETQYFGPGTRLLVL.

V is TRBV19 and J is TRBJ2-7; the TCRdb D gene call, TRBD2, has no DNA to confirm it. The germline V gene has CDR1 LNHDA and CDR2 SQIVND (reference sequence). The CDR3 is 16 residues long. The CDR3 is CASSIVGSGFSYEQYF.

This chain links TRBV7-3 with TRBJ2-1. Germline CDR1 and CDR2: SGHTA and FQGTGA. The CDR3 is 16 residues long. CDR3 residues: CASSSSAVIVPHEQFF.

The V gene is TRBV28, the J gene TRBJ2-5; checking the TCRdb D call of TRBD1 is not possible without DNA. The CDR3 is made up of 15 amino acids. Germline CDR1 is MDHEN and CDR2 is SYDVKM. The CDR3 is CASTRAAGRQETQYF.

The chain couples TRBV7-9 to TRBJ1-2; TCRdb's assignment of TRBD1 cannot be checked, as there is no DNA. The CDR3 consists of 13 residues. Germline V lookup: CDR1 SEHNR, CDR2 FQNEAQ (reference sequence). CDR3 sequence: CASRQGEFDGYTF. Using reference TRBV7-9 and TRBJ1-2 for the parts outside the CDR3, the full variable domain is DTGVSQNPRHKITKRGQNVTFRCDPISEHNRLYWYRQTLGQGPEFLTYFQNEAQLEKSRLLSDRFSAERPKGSFSTLEIQRTEQGDSAMYLCASRQGEFDGYTFGSGTRLTVV.